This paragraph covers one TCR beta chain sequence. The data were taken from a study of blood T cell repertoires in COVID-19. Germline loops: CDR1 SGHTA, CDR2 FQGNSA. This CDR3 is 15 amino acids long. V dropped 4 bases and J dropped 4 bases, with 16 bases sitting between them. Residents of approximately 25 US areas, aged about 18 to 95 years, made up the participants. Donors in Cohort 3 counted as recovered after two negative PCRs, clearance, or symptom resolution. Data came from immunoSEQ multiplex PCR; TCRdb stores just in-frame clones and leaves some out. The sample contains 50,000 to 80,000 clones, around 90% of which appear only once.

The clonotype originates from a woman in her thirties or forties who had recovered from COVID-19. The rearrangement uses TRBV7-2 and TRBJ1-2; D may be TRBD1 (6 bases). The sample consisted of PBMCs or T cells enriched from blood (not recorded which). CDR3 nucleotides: TGTGCCAGCAGCTCGAACAGGGATATGATCTATGGCTACACCTTC. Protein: CASSSNRDMIYGYTF.